This TCR beta chain originates from a study of T-cell memory formation after mild COVID-19. General study findings and limits: Several responding clones turned up in pre-infection memory, indicating that cross-reactive memory may have taken part.

A remark on this clonotype: The antigen is not known.

Each CDR3 protein is one row after TCRdb ran MiXCR on the 5' RACE reads. The sample includes 450,000 or so distinct CDR3 sequences, approximately 23% of them seen just once. Material for sequencing was PBMCs or a T cell subset sorted from them (not recorded which). The clonotype comes from an adult woman who had mild COVID-19 (a few samples of this study predate the infection). Cell type and time point are not known.

CDR3 nucleotides: TGCAGCGTGGAGAACGGCTATGGCTACACCTTC. As protein: CSVENGYGYTF. The chain couples TRBV29-1 to TRBJ1-2; D gene ambiguous. V gave up 6 bases and J gave up 4 bases, with 9 bases separating them. From germline, CDR1 is SQVTM and CDR2 ANQGSEA. The CDR3 is 11 residues long.